This is a list of T cell receptor beta chains from one sample in a study of PD-1 blockade in classical Hodgkin lymphoma. Some clones are missing from TCRdb's copy, which holds only in-frame ones; the method was immunoSEQ multiplex PCR. The sample lists 90,000 to 100,000 clones, 81% occurring once. The sequences come from peripheral blood mononuclear cells (PBMCs), collected before the second cycle of nivolumab. The origin of the receptors is a human donor with classical Hodgkin lymphoma. CDR3s include the opening cysteine and the closing phenylalanine or tryptophan.

TRBJ1-3	TRBV4-1	CASSQEGNRVLGGNTIYF
TRBJ1-4	TRBV11-2	CASSPRGGKLFF
TRBJ2-1	TRBV7-3	CASSLMPAYNEQFF
TRBJ1-2	TRBV18	CASSPGGELKGYTF
TRBJ1-4	TRBV4-1	CASSQGMGGGEKLFF
TRBJ1-3	TRBV5-6	CAGGDRHSGNTIYF
TRBJ2-3	TRBV11-2	CASSSTKAGGDTQYF
TRBJ2-7	TRBV19	CASSSTSAHEQYF
TRBJ2-5	TRBV2	CASSDLGRFVETQYF
TRBJ2-2	TRBV5-6	CASTLVGGGGGELFF
TRBJ2-3	TRBV5-1	CASVAGGATDTQYF
TRBJ2-7	TRBV6-6	CATRTGSYEQYF
TRBJ2-7	TRBV27	CASSWDHEQYF
TRBJ2-4	TRBV5-1	CASSLSGSIQNIQYF
TRBJ2-1	TRBV19	CASSIPSGRSNEQFF
TRBJ2-5	TRBV19	CASSIGSTRPGRETQYF
TRBJ2-5	TRBV10-3	CAISESVAGGQETQYF
TRBJ2-1	TRBV28	CASSSEGMTDEQFF
TRBJ2-7	TRBV6-6	CASSYSAGGPYEQYF
TRBJ1-3	TRBV29-1	CSVAATSGNTIYF